A selection of T cell receptor beta chains follows, all from one sample in a study of T cells in Graves' hyperthyroidism and ophthalmopathy. TCRdb reanalysed the multiplex PCR reads using MiXCR and keeps one entry per CDR3 protein. The sample lists approximately 300,000 distinct CDR3 sequences, around 15% occurring once. Sequenced sample: blood. These receptors were obtained from a woman aged 55 to 70 with Graves' ophthalmopathy. CDR3s include the opening cysteine and the closing phenylalanine or tryptophan. D genes are given only for firm matches. Clone size is stated in some rows and not others, as once, few, many or a class when expanded.

CDR3 protein: CASSQAGGDLNTDTQYF
CDR3 DNA: TGTGCCAGCAGCCAAGCTGGTGGGGACCTCAACACAGATACGCAGTATTTT
J gene: TRBJ2-3
V gene: TRBV9
D gene: NA
clone size: NA

CDR3 protein: CASSPLTEVEYGYTF
CDR3 DNA: TGTGCCAGCTCACCGCTGACGGAGGTAGAGTATGGCTACACCTTC
J gene: TRBJ1-2
V gene: TRBV18
D gene: NA
clone size: NA

CDR3 protein: CASSLARVGGGENTEAFF
CDR3 DNA: TGTGCCAGCAGCTTAGCTCGGGTAGGGGGGGGGGAGAACACTGAAGCTTTCTTT
J gene: TRBJ1-1
V gene: TRBV7-8
D gene: NA
clone size: few

CDR3 protein: CAISGVTSGDREAQYF
CDR3 DNA: TGTGCCATCAGTGGGGTTACTAGCGGGGATCGCGAGGCCCAGTACTTC
J gene: TRBJ2-5
V gene: TRBV10-3
D gene: TRBD2
clone size: few

CDR3 protein: CASSQFSDEQFF
CDR3 DNA: TGCGCCAGCAGCCAGTTTAGCGACGAGCAGTTCTTC
J gene: TRBJ2-1
V gene: TRBV4-3
D gene: NA
clone size: NA

CDR3 protein: CASSPLAGRETQYF
CDR3 DNA: TGTGCCAGCAGCCCCCTCGCGGGAAGGGAGACCCAGTACTTC
J gene: TRBJ2-5
V gene: TRBV7-2
D gene: NA
clone size: many

CDR3 protein: CASSATAGGTNEKLFF
CDR3 DNA: TGTGCCAGCAGCGCCACCGCAGGGGGCACTAATGAAAAACTGTTTTTT
J gene: TRBJ1-4
V gene: TRBV7-8
D gene: TRBD1
clone size: few

CDR3 protein: CAISEQGGFGGRYTF
CDR3 DNA: TGTGCCATCAGTGAGCAGGGGGGTTTCGGAGGGCGCTACACCTTC
J gene: TRBJ1-2
V gene: TRBV10-3
D gene: TRBD1
clone size: few

CDR3 protein: CASSLITGTVGNTIHF
CDR3 DNA: TGTGCCAGCAGCCTTATAACCGGGACAGTTGGAAACACCATACATTTT
J gene: TRBJ1-3
V gene: TRBV7-2
D gene: TRBD1
clone size: NA

CDR3 protein: CASSPTAFQETQYF
CDR3 DNA: TGCGCCAGCAGCCCAACAGCGTTCCAAGAGACCCAGTACTTC
J gene: TRBJ2-5
V gene: TRBV5-1
D gene: NA
clone size: few

CDR3 protein: CASGVTGSDYEQYF
CDR3 DNA: TGTGCCAGCGGCGTAACAGGTTCGGACTACGAGCAGTACTTC
J gene: TRBJ2-7
V gene: TRBV5-4
D gene: NA
clone size: once

CDR3 protein: CASSEFQGRDNSPLHF
CDR3 DNA: TGTGCCAGCAGTGAATTCCAGGGGAGAGATAATTCACCCCTCCACTTT
J gene: TRBJ1-6
V gene: TRBV25-1
D gene: NA
clone size: NA

CDR3 protein: CSAFPLGGNHRNEQFF
CDR3 DNA: TGCAGTGCTTTTCCTTTGGGGGGCAACCACCGGAATGAGCAGTTCTTC
J gene: TRBJ2-1
V gene: TRBV20-1
D gene: NA
clone size: many

CDR3 protein: CASSPGQDITDTQYF
CDR3 DNA: TGTGCCAGCAGCCCGGGACAGGACATAACAGATACGCAGTATTTT
J gene: TRBJ2-3
V gene: TRBV28
D gene: TRBD1
clone size: NA

CDR3 protein: CASSGRKSYEQYF
CDR3 DNA: TGTGCCAGCAGCGGCAGGAAATCCTACGAGCAGTACTTC
J gene: TRBJ2-7
V gene: TRBV5-8
D gene: NA
clone size: few

CDR3 protein: CASSLLGMGTDTQYF
CDR3 DNA: TGTGCCAGCAGCTTACTGGGGATGGGTACAGATACGCAGTATTTT
J gene: TRBJ2-3
V gene: TRBV7-2
D gene: NA
clone size: many

CDR3 protein: CASSLALSGLAKETQYF
CDR3 DNA: TGTGCCAGCAGCTTAGCGCTTTCGGGACTAGCAAAAGAGACCCAGTACTTC
J gene: TRBJ2-5
V gene: TRBV7-9
D gene: TRBD2
clone size: NA

CDR3 protein: CASSLLGSYEQYF
CDR3 DNA: TGTGCCAGCAGCTTATTGGGGTCCTACGAGCAGTACTTC
J gene: TRBJ2-7
V gene: TRBV7-2
D gene: NA
clone size: few